Described below is a single TCR beta chain sequence and its context. This clone's antigen is unknown. No quality values exist for individual bases; no much larger clone is one base distant. The junction shows trimming of 7 bases on V and 6 bases on J, plus 18 bases between the germline ends. As encoded in the germline V gene, CDR1 is WSHSY while CDR2 is SAAADI. Its CDR3 holds 14 amino acids, cysteine through phenylalanine. Only the CDR3 DNA is retained, 42 bases long and in frame from the first base. For sequencing of the TCRbeta CDR3 region, genomic DNA was extracted from the sorted cells. The immunoSEQ Assay was used to sequence the TCRbeta CDR3 regions. The immuneACCESS repertoire file appears here via TCRdb, limited to in-frame rearrangements. These files lack a portion of the clones; in checked studies, under half of the deficit traces to unresolved V genes, and the cause of the others is not known. The sample table shows 60,000 to 75,000 clones, and roughly 84% are seen once. 25% to 35% of the sample is held by the ten biggest clonotypes.

The trial excluded patients who had a history of autoimmune disease or who were on systemic immunosuppression. In every dose cohort, peripheral blood was drawn for TCR sequencing at baseline, cycle 4 day 1, and cycle 7 day 1. The samples were taken from a phase I, first-in-human, multicenter, open-label dose-escalation trial of ivuxolimab. Adults with locally advanced or metastatic melanoma, renal cell, hepatocellular, or head and neck squamous cell carcinoma were enrolled in the trial. Before TCR sequencing, CD4+ and CD8+ T cells were separately sorted from peripheral blood. The data originate from a study of OX40 agonist ivuxolimab in advanced cancers. Regarding the research as a whole: Ivuxolimab, which targeted the costimulatory receptor OX40 (CD134), was an agonistic, fully human IgG2 monoclonal antibody. Patients were allowed to have had prior anti-PD-1, anti-PD-L1 or anti-CTLA-4 therapy, and roughly two fifths of the dose-escalation patients had been treated with checkpoint inhibitors. A male proportion of roughly 80% and a mean age of approximately 61 years, ranging from about 23 to 79, were recorded for the dose-escalation cohort. Intravenous ivuxolimab was administered to patients every 2 weeks at six dose levels: 0.01, 0.1, 0.3, 1.5, 3 and 10 mg/kg. Partial responses occurred in three dose-escalation patients: two with cutaneous melanoma and one with hepatocellular carcinoma. The point of sequencing TCRbeta in the periphery was to test whether ivuxolimab changed TCR sequence diversity and drove clonal T-cell expansion. Of the roughly 51 dose-escalation patients, hepatocellular carcinoma was present in approximately 20, melanoma in approximately 15, renal cell carcinoma in 9 and head and neck cancer in 9. The paper covers the monotherapy dose-escalation part of the phase I ivuxolimab trial, which included N ≈ 54 patients. The paper's findings and limits, for the study overall: Clonal expansion of both CD4+ and CD8+ blood T cells was observed from baseline to week 6 at doses 0.1 to 3.0 mg/kg. Antigen specificity was not determined for the clonally expanded peripheral T cells. Low levels of normalized T-cell clonal expansion were also seen in some patients who did not respond. On average, CD8+ T cells showed more expanded clones than CD4+ T cells after ivuxolimab. In the 0.1-3.0 mg/kg groups, partial responders were among the patients with the lowest normalized peripheral clonal expansion, particularly in CD8+ T cells.

Sequences were derived from CD4+ or CD8+ T cells sorted from blood, sampled in a trial of the OX40 agonist ivuxolimab. The chain is assembled from TRBV10-2 and TRBJ1-2; the D segment could be TRBD1, given 6 matching bases. The sequence was collected from an adult with an advanced solid tumor such as melanoma, head and neck, liver or kidney cancer. The DNA sequence reads TGCGCCAGCAATGGGGGGGAGGGGGTAGATGGCTACACCTTC. Protein translation: CASNGGEGVDGYTF.